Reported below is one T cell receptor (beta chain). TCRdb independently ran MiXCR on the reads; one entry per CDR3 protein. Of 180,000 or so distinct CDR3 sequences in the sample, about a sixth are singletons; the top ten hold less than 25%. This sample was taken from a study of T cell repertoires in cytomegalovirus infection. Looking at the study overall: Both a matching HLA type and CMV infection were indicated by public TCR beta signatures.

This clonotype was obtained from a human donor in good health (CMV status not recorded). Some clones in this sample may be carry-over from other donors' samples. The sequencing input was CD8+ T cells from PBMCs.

DNA of the CDR3: TGTGCCAGCAGCTCAAGGTCCCAATTCAACACAGATACGCAGTATTTT. Translating it yields CASSSRSQFNTDTQYF. The genes are TRBV13 and TRBJ2-3; D ambiguous. The CDR3 is 16 residues long. Germline CDR1 reads PRHDT; CDR2 reads FYEKMQ (reference sequence). Trimming removed 4 bases from V and 2 bases from J, with 16 bases in between. Combining the CDR3 with reference TRBV13 and TRBJ2-3 gives the whole variable domain AAGVIQSPRHLIKEKRETATLKCYPIPRHDTVYWYQQGPGQDPQFLISFYEKMQSDKGSIPDRFSAQQFSDYHSELNMSSLELGDSALYFCASSSRSQFNTDTQYFGPGTRLTVL.